This T cell receptor (beta chain) was captured in a study of Graves' ophthalmopathy and Graves' hyperthyroidism. The TCR beta CDR3 regions underwent amplification from RNA transcripts. Amplification began with first-round RT-PCR using HTBI primers, then second-round multiplex PCR was performed. TCRdb re-analysed the multiplex PCR reads in MiXCR, keeping a single row per CDR3 protein. The sample carries roughly 420,000 distinct CDR3 sequences, around 20% recorded once. There are many counts of this clonotype. Antigen: not known. Stable hyperthyroidism was defined by absence of ophthalmopathy within 18 months of follow-up. Clinical symptoms, serum thyroxine, TRAb, thyroid ultrasound and orbital computed tomography formed the basis of diagnosis. Broader study findings: Between ophthalmopathy and stable hyperthyroidism, a 13-signature model drew a separation with nearly 90% sensitivity and less than 83% specificity. Among thyroid clonotypes expanded above 0.001 frequency, most also appeared in blood.

This CDR3 is 13 amino acids long. The V end lost 0 bases, the J end lost 5 bases, and 7 bases lay between the germline ends. CDR1 SGHTA and CDR2 FQGTGA come from the germline V gene. Material for sequencing was peripheral blood. This TCR was sampled from a woman aged 18-35 years with stable Graves' hyperthyroidism. The V gene is TRBV7-3, the J gene TRBJ2-5, with a possible D match to TRBD1 (5 bases). For the CDR3, the DNA is TGTGCCAGCAGCTTAACGGACATGGAGACCCAGTACTTC. Translating it yields CASSLTDMETQYF.